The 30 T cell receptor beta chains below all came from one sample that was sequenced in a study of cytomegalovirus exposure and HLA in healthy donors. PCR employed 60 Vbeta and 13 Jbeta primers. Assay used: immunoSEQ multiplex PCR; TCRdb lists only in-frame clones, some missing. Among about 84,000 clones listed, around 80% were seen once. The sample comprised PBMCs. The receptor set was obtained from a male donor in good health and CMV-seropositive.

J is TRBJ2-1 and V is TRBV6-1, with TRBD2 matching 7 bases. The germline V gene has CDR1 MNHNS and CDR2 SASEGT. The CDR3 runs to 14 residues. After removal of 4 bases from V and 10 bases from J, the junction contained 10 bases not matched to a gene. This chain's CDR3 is CASSGRTRGREQFF. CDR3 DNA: TGTGCCAGCAGTGGGCGGACTAGGGGAAGGGAGCAGTTCTTC.

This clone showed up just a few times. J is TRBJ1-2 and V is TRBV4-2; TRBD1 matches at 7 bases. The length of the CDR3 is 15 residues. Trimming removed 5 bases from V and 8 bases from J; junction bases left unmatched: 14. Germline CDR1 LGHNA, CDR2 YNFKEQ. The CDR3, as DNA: TGTGCCAGCAGCTCAGGGGCAGGGGGTTATCGGGGCTACACCTTC. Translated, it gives CASSSGAGGYRGYTF.

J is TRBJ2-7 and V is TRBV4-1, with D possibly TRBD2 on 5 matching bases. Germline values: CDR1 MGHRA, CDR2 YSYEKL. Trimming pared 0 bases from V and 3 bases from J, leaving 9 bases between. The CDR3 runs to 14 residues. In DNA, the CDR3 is TGCGCCAGCAGCCAAGACGCACTAGGCTACGAGCAGTACTTC. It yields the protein CASSQDALGYEQYF.

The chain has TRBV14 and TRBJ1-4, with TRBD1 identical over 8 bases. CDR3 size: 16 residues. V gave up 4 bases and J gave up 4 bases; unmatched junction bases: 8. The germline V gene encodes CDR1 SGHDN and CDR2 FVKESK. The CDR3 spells CASSLSDRGNNEKLFF. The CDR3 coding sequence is TGTGCCAGCAGCCTTTCCGACAGGGGCAATAATGAAAAACTGTTTTTT. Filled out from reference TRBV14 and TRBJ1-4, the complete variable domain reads EAGVTQFPSHSVIEKGQTVTLRCDPISGHDNLYWYRRVMGKEIKFLLHFVKESKQDESGMPNNRFLAERTGGTYSTLKVQPAELEDSGVYFCASSLSDRGNNEKLFFGSGTQLSVL.

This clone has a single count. The DNA of the CDR3 is TGCGCCAGCAGCTCACAGACAGGGGGCAACACCGGGGAGCTGTTTTTT. Translation: CASSSQTGGNTGELFF. This chain uses TRBV5-1 with TRBJ2-2; 10 nucleotides align to TRBD1. The CDR3 runs to 16 residues. V was pared by 3 bases and J by 2 bases, with 4 bases of the junction left unmatched. Germline CDR1 and CDR2: SGHRS and YFSETQ.

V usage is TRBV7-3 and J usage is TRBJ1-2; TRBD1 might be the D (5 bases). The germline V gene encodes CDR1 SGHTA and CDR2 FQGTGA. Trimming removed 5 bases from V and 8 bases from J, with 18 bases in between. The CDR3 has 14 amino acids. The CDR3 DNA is TGTGCCAGCAGCCGGGACTACAAACCGGGCGGCTACACCTTC. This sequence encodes CASSRDYKPGGYTF. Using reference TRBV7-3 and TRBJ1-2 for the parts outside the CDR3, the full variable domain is GAGVSQTPSNKVTEKGKYVELRCDPISGHTALYWYRQSLGQGPEFLIYFQGTGAADDSGLPNDRFFAVRPEGSVSTLKIQRTERGDSAVYLCASSRDYKPGGYTFGSGTRLTVV.

The CDR3 region is CASSPDNEQFF. CDR3 sequence (DNA): TGTGCCAGCTCACCCGACAATGAGCAGTTCTTC. The J gene is TRBJ2-1, the V gene TRBV18, with no clear D. Trimming left V 3 bases short and J 5 bases short, with 2 bases between. CDR1 and CDR2 (germline): KGHSH, LQKENI. The CDR3 is made up of 11 amino acids.

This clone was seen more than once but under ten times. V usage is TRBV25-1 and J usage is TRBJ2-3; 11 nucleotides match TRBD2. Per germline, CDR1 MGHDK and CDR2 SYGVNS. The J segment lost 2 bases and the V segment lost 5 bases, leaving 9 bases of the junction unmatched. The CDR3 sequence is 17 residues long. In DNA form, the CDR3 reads TGTGCCAGCAGTCTCCGTTCACTAGCGGGGGACACAGATACGCAGTATTTT. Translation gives CASSLRSLAGDTDTQYF. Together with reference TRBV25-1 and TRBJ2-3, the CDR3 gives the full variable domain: EADIYQTPRYLVIGTGKKITLECSQTMGHDKMYWYQQDPGMELHLIHYSYGVNSTEKGDLSSESTVSRIRTEHFPLTLESARPSHTSQYLCASSLRSLAGDTDTQYFGPGTRLTVL.

CDR3 region: CASTVPHEQYF. The CDR3 DNA sequence: TGTGCCAGCACCGTCCCCCACGAGCAGTACTTC. This rearrangement joins TRBV6-5 to TRBJ2-5; D is ambiguous. The last part of the DNA fits TRBJ2-7 better; the J call may be wrong. There are 11 residues in the CDR3. Germline CDR1 and CDR2: MNHEY and SVGAGI.

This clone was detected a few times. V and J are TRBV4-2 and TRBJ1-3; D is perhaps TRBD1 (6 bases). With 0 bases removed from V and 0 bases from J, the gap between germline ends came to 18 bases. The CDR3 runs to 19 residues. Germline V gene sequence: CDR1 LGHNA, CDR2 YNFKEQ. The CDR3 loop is CASSQDHLTGRSSGNTIYF. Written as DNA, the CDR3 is TGTGCCAGCAGCCAAGACCACTTAACAGGGAGAAGCTCTGGAAACACCATATATTTT.

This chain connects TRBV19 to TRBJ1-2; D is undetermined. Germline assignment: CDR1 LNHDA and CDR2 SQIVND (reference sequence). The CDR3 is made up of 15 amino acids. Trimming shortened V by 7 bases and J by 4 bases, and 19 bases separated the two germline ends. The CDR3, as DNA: TGTGCCAGTAACCCCGGGTCCATGAGGATCTATGGCTACACCTTC. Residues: CASNPGSMRIYGYTF.

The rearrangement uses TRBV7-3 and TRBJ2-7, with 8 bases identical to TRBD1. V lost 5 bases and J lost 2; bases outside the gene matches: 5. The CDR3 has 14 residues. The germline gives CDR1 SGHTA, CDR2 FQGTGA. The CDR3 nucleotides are TGTGCCAGCAGCCAAGGACAGGGTACCTACGAGCAGTACTTC. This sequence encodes CASSQGQGTYEQYF.

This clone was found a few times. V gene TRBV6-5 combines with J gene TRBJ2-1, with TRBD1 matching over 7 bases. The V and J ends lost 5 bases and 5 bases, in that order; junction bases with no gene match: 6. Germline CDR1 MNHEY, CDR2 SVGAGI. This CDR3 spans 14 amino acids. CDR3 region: CASSPGTENNEQFF. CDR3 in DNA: TGTGCCAGCAGTCCCGGGACAGAGAACAATGAGCAGTTCTTC.

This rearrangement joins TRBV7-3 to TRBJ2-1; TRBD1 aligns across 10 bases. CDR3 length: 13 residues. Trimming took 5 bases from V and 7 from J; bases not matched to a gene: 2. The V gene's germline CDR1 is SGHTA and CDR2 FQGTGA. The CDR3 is CASSGDRGNEQFF. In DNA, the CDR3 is TGTGCCAGCAGCGGGGACAGGGGAAATGAGCAGTTCTTC.

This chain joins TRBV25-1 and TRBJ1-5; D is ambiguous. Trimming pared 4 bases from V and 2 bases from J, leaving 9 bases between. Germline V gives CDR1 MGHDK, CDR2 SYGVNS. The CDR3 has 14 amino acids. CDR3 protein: CASSVTGGNQPQHF. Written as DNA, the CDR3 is TGTGCCAGCAGTGTAACCGGGGGCAATCAGCCCCAGCATTTT.

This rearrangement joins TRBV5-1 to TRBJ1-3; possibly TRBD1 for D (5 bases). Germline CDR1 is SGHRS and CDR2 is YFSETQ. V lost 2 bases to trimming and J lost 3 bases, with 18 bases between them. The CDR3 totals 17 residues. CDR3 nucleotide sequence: TGCGCCAGCAGCTTTGGGGGGATTGGCGGAATTGGAAACACCATATATTTT. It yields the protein CASSFGGIGGIGNTIYF. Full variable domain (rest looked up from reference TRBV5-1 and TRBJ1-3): KAGVTQTPRYLIKTRGQQVTLSCSPISGHRSVSWYQQTPGQGLQFLFEYFSETQRNKGNFPGRFSGRQFSNSRSEMNVSTLELGDSALYLCASSFGGIGGIGNTIYFGEGSWLTVV.

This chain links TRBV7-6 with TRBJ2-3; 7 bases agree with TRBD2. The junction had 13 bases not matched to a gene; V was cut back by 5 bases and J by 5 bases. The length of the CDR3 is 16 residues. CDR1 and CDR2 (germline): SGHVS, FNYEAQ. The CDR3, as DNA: TGTGCCAGCAGCCCCGACATACGGGAGGTCGGAGATACGCAGTATTTT. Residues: CASSPDIREVGDTQYF.

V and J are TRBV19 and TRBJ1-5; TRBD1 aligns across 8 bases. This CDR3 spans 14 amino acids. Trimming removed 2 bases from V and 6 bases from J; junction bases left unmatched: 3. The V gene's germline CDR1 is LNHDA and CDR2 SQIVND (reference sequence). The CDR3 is CASSIQGAGQPQHF. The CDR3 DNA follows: TGTGCCAGTAGTATACAGGGGGCGGGTCAGCCCCAGCATTTT.

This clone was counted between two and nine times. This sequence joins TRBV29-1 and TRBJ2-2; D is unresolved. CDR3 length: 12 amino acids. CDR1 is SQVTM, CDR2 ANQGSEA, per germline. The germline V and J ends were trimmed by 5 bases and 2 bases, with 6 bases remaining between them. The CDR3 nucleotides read TGCAGCGTTTTTCAAAACACCGGGGAGCTGTTTTTT. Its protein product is CSVFQNTGELFF.

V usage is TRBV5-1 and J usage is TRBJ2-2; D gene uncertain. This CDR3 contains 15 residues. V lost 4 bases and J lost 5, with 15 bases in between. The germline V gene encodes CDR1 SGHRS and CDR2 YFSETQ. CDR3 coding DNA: TGCGCCAGCAGCCCAGTTCAGGTCTTAACCGGGGAGCTGTTTTTT. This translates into CASSPVQVLTGELFF.

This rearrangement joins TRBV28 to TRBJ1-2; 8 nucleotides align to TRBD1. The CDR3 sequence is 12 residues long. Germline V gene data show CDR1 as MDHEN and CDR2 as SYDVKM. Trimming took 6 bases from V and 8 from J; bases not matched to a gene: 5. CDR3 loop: CASSQTGVGYTF. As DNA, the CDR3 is TGTGCCAGCAGCCAGACAGGGGTCGGCTACACCTTC.

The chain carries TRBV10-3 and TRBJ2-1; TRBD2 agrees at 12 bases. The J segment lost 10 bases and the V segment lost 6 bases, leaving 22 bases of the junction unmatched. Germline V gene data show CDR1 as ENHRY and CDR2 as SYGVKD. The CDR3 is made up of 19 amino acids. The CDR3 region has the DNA TGTGCCATCAGCGCCGGGGGGAGGGCCGGGACTAGCGGGTTAGTGGAGCAGTTCTTC. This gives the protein CAISAGGRAGTSGLVEQFF.

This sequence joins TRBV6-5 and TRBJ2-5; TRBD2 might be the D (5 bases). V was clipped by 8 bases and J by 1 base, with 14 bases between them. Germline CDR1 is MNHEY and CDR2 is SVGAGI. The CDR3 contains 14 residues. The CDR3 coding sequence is TGTGCCAGCCAAGGACTGGGGATCCAAGAGACCCAGTACTTC. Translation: CASQGLGIQETQYF.

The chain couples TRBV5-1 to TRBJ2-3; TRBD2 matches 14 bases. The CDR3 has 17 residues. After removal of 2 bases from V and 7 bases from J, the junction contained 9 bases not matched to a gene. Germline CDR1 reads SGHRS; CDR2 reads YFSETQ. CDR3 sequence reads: CASSFFGTSGSTYTQYF. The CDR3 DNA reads TGCGCCAGCAGCTTCTTTGGGACTAGCGGGAGCACTTATACGCAGTATTTT.

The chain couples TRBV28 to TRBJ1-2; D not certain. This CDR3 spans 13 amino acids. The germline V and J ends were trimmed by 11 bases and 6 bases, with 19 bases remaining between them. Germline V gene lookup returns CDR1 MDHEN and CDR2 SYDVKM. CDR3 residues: CASKAGLPDGYTF. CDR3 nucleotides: TGTGCCTCCAAGGCCGGACTGCCTGATGGCTACACCTTC.

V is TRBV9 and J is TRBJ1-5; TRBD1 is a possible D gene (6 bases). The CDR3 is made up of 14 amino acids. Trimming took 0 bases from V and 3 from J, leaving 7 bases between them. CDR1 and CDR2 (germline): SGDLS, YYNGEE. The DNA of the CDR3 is TGTGCCAGCAGCGTAGGGGACACCAATCAGCCCCAGCATTTT. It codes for CASSVGDTNQPQHF.

CDR3 DNA: TGTGCCAGCAGGGGACTAGCGGGTGACTCTGGGGCCAACGTCCTGACTTTC. Its translation is CASRGLAGDSGANVLTF. The chain has TRBV6-7 and TRBJ2-6, with 12 bases identical to TRBD2. TRBV6-7 qualifies as an ORF whose function is uncertain. The CDR3 has 17 residues. Germline trimming cut 6 bases from V and 0 bases from J; bases unmatched to any gene: 3.

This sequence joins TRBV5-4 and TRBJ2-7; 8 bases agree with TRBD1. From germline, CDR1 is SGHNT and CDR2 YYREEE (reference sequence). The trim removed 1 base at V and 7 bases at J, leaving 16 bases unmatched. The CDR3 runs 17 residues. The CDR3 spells CASSLSGGGGQGREQYF. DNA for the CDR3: TGTGCCAGCAGCTTGAGCGGTGGGGGCGGACAGGGAAGGGAGCAGTACTTC.

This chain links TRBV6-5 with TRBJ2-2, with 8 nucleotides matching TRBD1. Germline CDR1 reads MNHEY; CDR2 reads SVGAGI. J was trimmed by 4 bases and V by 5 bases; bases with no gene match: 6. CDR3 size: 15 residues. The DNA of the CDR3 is TGTGCCAGCAGTAAGGACAGGGCCCCCACCGGGGAGCTGTTTTTT. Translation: CASSKDRAPTGELFF.

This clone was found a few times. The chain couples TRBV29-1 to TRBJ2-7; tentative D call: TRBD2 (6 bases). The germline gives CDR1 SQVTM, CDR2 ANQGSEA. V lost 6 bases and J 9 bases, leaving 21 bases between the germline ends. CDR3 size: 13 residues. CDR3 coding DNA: TGCAGCGTACGGAGACCGGGACTCCCGGCGCAGTACTTC. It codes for CSVRRPGLPAQYF.